This entry lists 7 T cell receptor beta chains sequenced from one sample in a study of T cells after yellow fever vaccination. Using its own MiXCR run on the 5' RACE reads, TCRdb lists one record per CDR3 protein. This repertoire shows under 550,000 distinct CDR3 sequences, just over 20% found once; its top ten account for roughly a sixth. This specimen consisted of PBMCs, obtained about 20 days after the first yellow fever vaccination. The receptors were sampled from a young man who received the YFV17D yellow fever vaccine.

The CDR3 DNA is TGTGCCAGCAGTTCCTCCGGGACAGGGTATCTTGGCTACACCTTC. Amino acid sequence: CASSSSGTGYLGYTF. The chain carries TRBV6-5 and TRBJ1-2, with TRBD1 matching 9 bases. CDR1 and CDR2 from the germline V gene are MNHEY and SVGAGI. The CDR3 has 15 residues. V shed 4 bases and J 7 bases; nucleotides not matched to a gene: 10.

This clonotype has only a few counts. The genes are TRBV7-2 and TRBJ1-5, with D possibly matching TRBD1 (5 bases). This CDR3 has 14 amino acids. Germline assignment: CDR1 SGHTA and CDR2 FQGNSA. Between the trimmed V and J ends, which lost 5 bases and 9 bases, there was a span of 17 bases. CDR3 coding DNA: TGTGCCAGCAGCGGCCGGTTCCCCGGGGGGCCCCAGCATTTT. This sequence encodes CASSGRFPGGPQHF.

J is TRBJ2-2 and V is TRBV11-1; perhaps TRBD1 as D (6 bases). In germline, CDR1 is SGHAT, CDR2 FQDESV (reference sequence). CDR3 length: 14 amino acids. Trimming pared 7 bases from V and 5 bases from J, leaving 14 bases between. The CDR3 DNA reads as TGTGCCAGCAAACGACAGGAAGCAACCGGGGAGCTGTTTTTT. Its translation: CASKRQEATGELFF. Full variable domain (rest looked up from reference TRBV11-1 and TRBJ2-2): EAEVAQSPRYKITEKSQAVAFWCDPISGHATLYWYRQILGQGPELLVQFQDESVVDDSQLPKDRFSAERLKGVDSTLKIQPAELGDSAMYLCASKRQEATGELFFGEGSRLTVL.

This clonotype was found a few times. This chain uses TRBV18 with TRBJ1-3; D is unresolved. The germline V and J ends were trimmed by 8 bases and 1 base, with 3 bases remaining between them. Germline V gives CDR1 KGHSH, CDR2 LQKENI. The CDR3 extends over 11 amino acids. CDR3 residues: CASPSGNTIYF. The DNA for the CDR3 is TGTGCCAGCCCGTCTGGAAACACCATATATTTT.

This clonotype was seen many times. This rearrangement joins TRBV6-5 to TRBJ2-5; TRBD2 is a possible D gene (6 bases). CDR1 is MNHEY and CDR2 is SVGAGI in the germline V gene. Trimming pared 9 bases from V and 1 base from J, leaving 9 bases between. The CDR3 is 12 amino acids. The CDR3 nucleotides read TGTGCCAGTGGAGGGGCCCAAGAGACCCAGTACTTC. It yields the protein CASGGAQETQYF.

This clonotype was detected a few times. The chain couples TRBV9 to TRBJ2-5; no firm D call. There are 15 residues in the CDR3. Trimming shortened V by 0 bases and J by 0 bases, and 9 bases separated the two germline ends. Germline CDR1 reads SGDLS; CDR2 reads YYNGEE. In nucleotides, the CDR3 is TGTGCCAGCAGCGTAGCCGGATTACACCAAGAGACCCAGTACTTC. Translation: CASSVAGLHQETQYF.

This clonotype was seen only a few times. V and J are TRBV5-5 and TRBJ2-2; weak D call: TRBD2 (5 bases). Deletions cut 7 bases from V and 7 bases from J, with 17 bases between. The CDR3 covers 14 residues. CDR1 and CDR2 from the germline V gene are SGHKS and YYEKEE (reference sequence). The DNA of the CDR3 is TGTGCCAGCGACGGAGGCCGTTTTCACGGGGAGCTGTTTTTT. It specifies CASDGGRFHGELFF.